A single sample is the source of the 22 T cell receptor beta chains below, sequenced in a study of neoadjuvant anti-PD-1 for oral cavity cancer. Profiling relied on immunoSEQ multiplex PCR, and the TCRdb table lists in-frame clones only, not all of them. The table includes over 11,000 clones, approximately 63% detected once. This sample comprised PBMCs, obtained before nivolumab (anti-PD-1) treatment. These receptors originate from a person aged 40 to 85 with oral cavity squamous cell carcinoma.

CDR3 sequence: CASSLRAGLGPNTGELFF. CDR3 DNA: TGTGCCAGCAGCTTAAGAGCGGGACTGGGCCCTAACACCGGGGAGCTGTTTTTT. The J gene is TRBJ2-2, the V gene TRBV7-3; 7 bases line up with TRBD2. With V trimmed by 1 base and J by 2 bases, 10 bases remained unmatched. Germline assignment: CDR1 SGHTA and CDR2 FQGTGA. The CDR3 is 18 residues long.

This rearrangement joins TRBV9 to TRBJ2-3; 8 bases fit TRBD2. V shed 5 bases, J shed 0 bases, and the junction held 5 bases outside the gene matches. Per germline, CDR1 SGDLS and CDR2 YYNGEE. CDR3 length: 15 amino acids. The CDR3, as DNA: TGTGCCAGCAGTCTATTAGCGGGGAGCACAGATACGCAGTATTTT. Its protein is CASSLLAGSTDTQYF. The variable domain in full, with the rest retrieved from reference TRBV9 and TRBJ2-3, is DSGVTQTPKHLITATGQRVTLRCSPRSGDLSVYWYQQSLDQGLQFLIQYYNGEERAKGNILERFSAQQFPDLHSELNLSSLELGDSALYFCASSLLAGSTDTQYFGPGTRLTVL.

The chain combines TRBV11-2 with TRBJ2-5, with D possibly being TRBD2 (5 bases). The CDR3 length is 14 residues. Trimming shortened V by 5 bases and J by 5 bases, and 15 bases separated the two germline ends. Germline-derived CDR1 and CDR2 are SGHAT and FQNNGV. CDR3 loop: CASSKGLRVETQYF. CDR3 bases: TGTGCCAGCAGCAAAGGACTTAGGGTGGAGACCCAGTACTTC.

The chain is built from TRBV7-9 and TRBJ2-3; 14 bases match TRBD2. Trimming took 5 bases from V and 3 from J; bases not matched to a gene: 10. Germline V lookup: CDR1 SEHNR, CDR2 FQNEAQ (reference sequence). CDR3 size: 18 residues. Written as DNA, the CDR3 is TGTGCCAGCAGCCCTCCCCTGGGACTAGCGGGGGTTACAGATACGCAGTATTTT. Amino acids: CASSPPLGLAGVTDTQYF.

A single count supports this clone. This chain joins TRBV5-6 and TRBJ1-6; perhaps TRBD1 as D (5 bases). Germline CDR1 reads SGHDT; CDR2 reads YYEEEE. V was pared by 2 bases and J by 0 bases, with 15 bases between. This CDR3 is built from 18 residues. The DNA of the CDR3 is TGTGCCAGCAGCTTATGGGGCAGGACCCTCTCCTATAATTCACCCCTCCACTTT. Translated: CASSLWGRTLSYNSPLHF.

J is TRBJ2-1 and V is TRBV19; 7 bases map to TRBD2. The CDR3 has 16 residues. Germline CDR1 reads LNHDA; CDR2 reads SQIVND (reference sequence). Trimming at V came to 10 bases and at J to 0 bases, leaving 12 bases not matched to a gene. The CDR3 protein is CATQGTRDYSYNEQFF. As DNA, the CDR3 is TGTGCCACACAAGGGACCCGGGACTACTCCTACAATGAGCAGTTCTTC.

The chain is built from TRBV6-5 and TRBJ1-1, with D perhaps matching TRBD1 (6 bases). The CDR3 is 14 amino acids. The V end lost 6 bases, the J end lost 6 bases, and 17 bases lay between the germline ends. CDR1 MNHEY and CDR2 SVGAGI come from the germline V gene. CDR3 coding DNA: TGTGCCAGCAGGAGCAGGGGCCAGAAAGCTGAAGCTTTCTTT. Translated, it gives CASRSRGQKAEAFF.

This chain joins TRBV27 and TRBJ1-3, with TRBD1 as a possible D gene (6 bases). The CDR3 is 15 amino acids. Trimming stripped 3 bases from V and 11 bases from J, with 20 bases between. Germline V gene lookup returns CDR1 MNHEY and CDR2 SMNVEV (reference sequence). CDR3: CASSFNIKVGAPIYF. The CDR3 coding sequence is TGTGCCAGCAGTTTTAATATCAAGGTGGGGGCCCCCATATATTTT.

The chain carries TRBV5-1 and TRBJ2-7, with a tentative D call TRBD2 (6 bases). This CDR3 is built from 14 residues. V lost 5 bases and J lost 2, with 14 bases in between. Germline loops: CDR1 SGHRS, CDR2 YFSETQ. CDR3 sequence: CASRLGTSTYEQYF. DNA for the CDR3: TGCGCCAGCAGACTTGGGACTTCTACCTACGAGCAGTACTTC.

The rearrangement links TRBV6-1 to TRBJ1-1, with D tentatively TRBD1 (5 bases). V was cut by 0 bases and J by 2 bases, with 10 bases left in between. Germline CDR1 reads MNHNS; CDR2 reads SASEGT. This CDR3 has 15 amino acids. The CDR3 protein is CASSEAGVPNTEAFF. The CDR3, as DNA: TGTGCCAGCAGTGAAGCGGGGGTACCTAACACTGAAGCTTTCTTT.

The rearrangement joins TRBV30 to TRBJ1-4; no clear D gene. Deletions cut 0 bases from V and 3 bases from J, with 8 bases between. Germline CDR1 reads GTSNPN; CDR2 reads SVGIG (reference sequence). The CDR3 is 14 residues long. This CDR3 reads CAWSVGIPNEKLFF. CDR3 coding DNA: TGTGCCTGGAGTGTAGGAATCCCTAATGAAAAACTGTTTTTT.

V usage is TRBV9 and J usage is TRBJ1-3; unclear D gene. Between the trimmed V and J ends, which lost 4 bases and 1 base, there was a span of 15 bases. Germline loops: CDR1 SGDLS, CDR2 YYNGEE. The CDR3 runs 16 residues. This CDR3 reads CASSTHPGVSGNTIYF. The CDR3 bases are TGTGCCAGCAGCACACACCCTGGGGTGTCTGGAAACACCATATATTTT.

Only one count was recorded for this clone. This rearrangement joins TRBV6-6 to TRBJ1-5; 12 bases fit TRBD1. CDR3 size: 14 residues. The V segment lost 4 bases and the J segment 15 bases; nucleotides outside the gene matches: 10. CDR1 is MNHNY, CDR2 SVGAGI, per germline (reference sequence). CDR3 nucleotide sequence: TGTGCCAGCAGTTTGCCGGGACAGGGGGCTTCCTGGCATTTT. The encoded protein is CASSLPGQGASWHF.

The V gene is TRBV4-1, the J gene TRBJ2-3; tentatively, D is TRBD2 (7 bases). The CDR3 is made up of 17 amino acids. With 0 bases removed from V and 1 base from J, the gap between germline ends came to 14 bases. In germline, CDR1 is MGHRA, CDR2 YSYEKL. The CDR3 coding sequence is TGCGCCAGCAGCCAAGATAAGGGGGGGTACGGCACAGATACGCAGTATTTT. It codes for CASSQDKGGYGTDTQYF.

This sequence joins TRBV5-1 and TRBJ1-1; TRBD1 matches at 7 bases. CDR3 length: 14 amino acids. Trimming took 4 bases from V and 5 from J; bases not matched to a gene: 8. Germline V gene lookup returns CDR1 SGHRS and CDR2 YFSETQ. The CDR3 protein is CASSTGTVWTEAFF. The CDR3 DNA reads TGCGCCAGCAGCACCGGGACAGTCTGGACTGAAGCTTTCTTT. Based on the CDR3 plus reference TRBV5-1 and TRBJ1-1, the full variable domain is KAGVTQTPRYLIKTRGQQVTLSCSPISGHRSVSWYQQTPGQGLQFLFEYFSETQRNKGNFPGRFSGRQFSNSRSEMNVSTLELGDSALYLCASSTGTVWTEAFFGQGTRLTVV.

The CDR3 DNA reads TGCGCCAGCAGCCTACTAGCCTCGAGCTCCTACAATGAGCAGTTCTTC. Translating it yields CASSLLASSSYNEQFF. The chain couples TRBV5-1 to TRBJ2-1; a weak D match, TRBD2 (6 bases). The germline gives CDR1 SGHRS, CDR2 YFSETQ. Trimming removed 4 bases from V and 0 bases from J, with 14 bases in between. This CDR3 has 16 amino acids.

This sequence joins TRBV7-6 and TRBJ1-1, with D maybe TRBD1 (5 bases). The CDR3 loop spans 13 amino acids. The V gene's germline CDR1 is SGHVS and CDR2 FNYEAQ. The V end was cut by 5 bases, the J end by 6 bases, with 13 bases between. Here the CDR3 reads CASSEGRGAEAFF. CDR3 coding DNA: TGTGCCAGCAGCGAGGGGAGAGGAGCTGAAGCTTTCTTT.

V gene TRBV2 combines with J gene TRBJ2-5, with 12 bases lining up with TRBD2. V lost 0 bases, J lost 2 bases, and 13 bases stayed unmatched. The V gene's germline CDR1 is SNHLY and CDR2 FYNNEI. The CDR3 spans 20 residues. CDR3 loop: CASSEAGGSSGGATQETQYF. CDR3 coding DNA: TGTGCCAGCAGTGAAGCGGGCGGCTCTAGCGGGGGGGCCACGCAAGAGACCCAGTACTTC.

The rearrangement links TRBV7-2 to TRBJ1-6; unclear D gene. V gave up 8 bases and J gave up 3 bases, with 14 bases separating them. CDR1 is SGHTA, CDR2 FQGNSA, per germline. This CDR3 contains 15 residues. CDR3 residues: CASSPASSYNSPLHF. The CDR3 DNA is TGTGCCAGCTCCCCCGCCAGTAGCTATAATTCACCCCTCCACTTT.

The gene calls are TRBV9 and TRBJ1-6, with 9 bases that match TRBD1. The CDR3 spans 15 residues. V shed 3 bases and J 7 bases; nucleotides not matched to a gene: 5. Per germline, CDR1 SGDLS and CDR2 YYNGEE. The CDR3 nucleotides read TGTGCCAGCAGCGGAGGGGACAGGGAGAATTCACCCCTCCACTTT. Amino acid sequence: CASSGGDRENSPLHF.

The chain recombines TRBV10-2 with TRBJ1-1; D perhaps matches TRBD1 (5 bases). Germline loops: CDR1 WSHSY, CDR2 SAAADI. This CDR3 region has 12 residues. With 6 bases removed from V and 8 bases from J, the gap between germline ends came to 13 bases. The CDR3 nucleotides are TGCGCCAGCAGCCCGACAGTGACGGAAGCTTTCTTT. Amino acid sequence: CASSPTVTEAFF.

The J gene is TRBJ1-6, the V gene TRBV28; 11 bases are shared with TRBD1. V trimming: 1 base; J trimming: 9 bases; junction bases outside the gene matches: 2. This CDR3 spans 15 amino acids. CDR1 MDHEN and CDR2 SYDVKM come from the germline V gene. CDR3 protein: CASSLFGQGASPLHF. CDR3 coding DNA: TGTGCCAGCAGTTTATTCGGACAGGGGGCTTCACCCCTCCACTTT.